These 5 T cell receptor beta chains share one sample of origin, sequenced in a study of shared clonotypes between healthy human individuals. The data were produced by immunoSEQ multiplex PCR, yet TCRdb's version contains in-frame clones alone and is incomplete. The sample has over a million clones, 95% to 99% seen once; the top ten hold 0.4% to 0.55%. The source material was naive CD4+ T cells sorted from blood. Subset here: CD45RA+ positively selected. The receptors originated from a man under 40 in good health.

The chain employs TRBV11-2 and TRBJ2-2; D may match TRBD1 or TRBD2 (5 bases each). The V and J ends lost 4 bases and 5 bases respectively, with 17 bases between them. CDR1 and CDR2 (germline): SGHAT, FQNNGV. This CDR3 has 16 residues. The CDR3 region has the DNA TGTGCCAGCAGCTCCGAAGGGGCACTAGATACCGGGGAGCTGTTTTTT. This codes for CASSSEGALDTGELFF.

As concerns this clone: Different DNA sequences within this sample yield the same CDR3. The chain employs TRBV7-8 and TRBJ2-1, with D hard to call. CDR3 length: 13 residues. Germline CDR1 SGHVS, CDR2 FQNEAQ. Trimming pared 2 bases from V and 5 bases from J, leaving 7 bases between. The CDR3 DNA sequence: TGTGCCAGCAGCTTAAACAGAGACAATGAGCAGTTCTTC. It translates to CASSLNRDNEQFF.

The V and J genes are TRBV27 and TRBJ2-5, with D possibly being TRBD2 (6 bases). V was clipped by 5 bases and J by 2 bases, with 30 bases between them. CDR3 size: 20 residues. Germline assignment: CDR1 MNHEY and CDR2 SMNVEV (reference sequence). CDR3 in DNA: TGTGCCAGCAGTCCCCGGAGGGTTTGGCAGGGAAATTTCCGGCAAGAGACCCAGTACTTC. The encoded protein is CASSPRRVWQGNFRQETQYF.

J is TRBJ1-5 and V is TRBV7-6; 12 bases map to TRBD1. Germline loops: CDR1 SGHVS, CDR2 FNYEAQ. V dropped 5 bases and J dropped 2; count of bases not matched to a gene: 10. This CDR3 has 18 residues. CDR3 loop: CASSHGTGGLFRNQPQHF. The DNA for the CDR3 is TGTGCCAGCAGCCACGGGACAGGGGGCTTATTTCGCAATCAGCCCCAGCATTTT.

V is TRBV7-3 and J is TRBJ2-1; no clear D gene. Deletions cut 1 base from V and 5 bases from J, with 6 bases between. From germline, CDR1 is SGHTA and CDR2 FQGTGA. This CDR3 has 13 amino acids. This CDR3 reads CASSLRSNNEQFF. CDR3 nucleotides: TGTGCCAGCAGCTTAAGATCTAACAATGAGCAGTTCTTC.